This is a list of T cell receptor beta chains from one sample in a study of cytotoxic CD8 clonotypes in ibrutinib-treated CLL. Sequencing was performed with immunoSEQ multiplex PCR; in TCRdb, only in-frame clones are kept and a portion is missing. The data hold fewer than 400,000 clones, with 67% observed a single time. This specimen was PBMCs, taken after 36 months of ibrutinib treatment. Source of these receptors: a human donor with chronic lymphocytic leukemia. Each CDR3 is given with its conserved first and last residue. The D gene is left open where the match is weak. Expanded clones are given a class, and other clones once, few, many or no size at all.

V: TRBV4-1
J: TRBJ2-1
size: -
D: -
DNA: TGCGCCAGCAGCCAACGACTCCAAAACTCCTACAATGAGCAGTTCTTC
CDR3: CASSQRLQNSYNEQFF

V: TRBV2
J: TRBJ1-5
size: -
D: -
DNA: TGTGCCAGCACCGAGATAGGGGCCCAGCCCCAGCATTTT
CDR3: CASTEIGAQPQHF

V: TRBV6-4
J: TRBJ1-2
size: -
D: TRBD1
DNA: TGTGCCAGCAGATCCGGGACAGGGCGCGGCTATGGCTACACCTTC
CDR3: CASRSGTGRGYGYTF

V: TRBV10-3
J: TRBJ2-7
size: -
D: -
DNA: TGTGCCACGAGACCGGGGGCAAGCTCCTACGAGCAGTACTTC
CDR3: CATRPGASSYEQYF

V: TRBV7-9
J: TRBJ2-5
size: few
D: TRBD1
DNA: TGTGCCAGCAGCTTAGCTGACAGGGTTGGAGAGACCCAGTACTTC
CDR3: CASSLADRVGETQYF

V: TRBV7-2
J: TRBJ2-7
size: few
D: TRBD2
DNA: TGTGCCAGCAGCTTAGAGGTAGCGGGGGGCTACGAGCAGTACTTC
CDR3: CASSLEVAGGYEQYF

V: TRBV7-2
J: TRBJ2-1
size: -
D: -
DNA: TGTGCCAGCAGCGGAAGGAGTTTAAGCTCCTACAATGAGCAGTTCTTC
CDR3: CASSGRSLSSYNEQFF

V: TRBV6-5
J: TRBJ2-7
size: -
D: -
DNA: TGTGCCAGCAGTTACGAGGGTGGCGAGCAGTACTTC
CDR3: CASSYEGGEQYF

V: TRBV19
J: TRBJ1-5
size: -
D: -
DNA: TGTGCCAGTAGGCCCGTTAGCGTGGCAGGTCTAAATCAGCCCCAGCATTTT
CDR3: CASRPVSVAGLNQPQHF

V: TRBV27
J: TRBJ2-1
size: -
D: TRBD2
DNA: TGTGCCAGCAGTTCTCAGGCTAGCGGGGTGTCGAGCTCCTACAATGAGCAGTTCTTC
CDR3: CASSSQASGVSSSYNEQFF

V: TRBV9
J: TRBJ2-3
size: -
D: TRBD2
DNA: TGTGCCAGCAGCCCGGGGGGACCCGATACGCAGTATTTT
CDR3: CASSPGGPDTQYF

V: TRBV7-8
J: TRBJ1-2
size: few
D: TRBD1
DNA: TGTGCCAGCAGCCCCCGGTCCGGGACAGCCCTCTATGGCTACACCTTC
CDR3: CASSPRSGTALYGYTF

V: TRBV20-1
J: TRBJ2-4
size: once
D: -
DNA: TGCAGTGCTAGAGATCTCGGACCCGTAAACTTC
CDR3: CSARDLGPVNF

V: TRBV6-5
J: TRBJ2-3
size: -
D: -
DNA: TGTGCCAGCAGTAGAGTCACAGGGACAGATACGCAGTATTTT
CDR3: CASSRVTGTDTQYF

V: TRBV6-6
J: TRBJ1-6
size: once
D: TRBD1
DNA: TGTGCCAGCAGTTCCGGGACAGGGATTTCACCCCTCCACTTT
CDR3: CASSSGTGISPLHF

V: TRBV7-9
J: TRBJ2-1
size: -
D: TRBD2
DNA: TGTGCCAGCAGCGCCCGGACTAGCGGGAAAGACAATGAGCAGTTCTTC
CDR3: CASSARTSGKDNEQFF